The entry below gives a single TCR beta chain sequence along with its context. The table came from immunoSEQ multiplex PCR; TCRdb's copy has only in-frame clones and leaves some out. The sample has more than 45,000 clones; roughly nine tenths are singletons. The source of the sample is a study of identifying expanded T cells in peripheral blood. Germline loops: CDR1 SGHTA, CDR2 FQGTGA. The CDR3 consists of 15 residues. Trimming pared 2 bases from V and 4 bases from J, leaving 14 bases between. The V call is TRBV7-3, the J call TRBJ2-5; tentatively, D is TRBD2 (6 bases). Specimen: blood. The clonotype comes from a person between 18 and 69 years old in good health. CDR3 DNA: TGTGCCAGCAGCTTACCAACCCGCGGGGTAGAGACCCAGTACTTC. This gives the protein CASSLPTRGVETQYF.